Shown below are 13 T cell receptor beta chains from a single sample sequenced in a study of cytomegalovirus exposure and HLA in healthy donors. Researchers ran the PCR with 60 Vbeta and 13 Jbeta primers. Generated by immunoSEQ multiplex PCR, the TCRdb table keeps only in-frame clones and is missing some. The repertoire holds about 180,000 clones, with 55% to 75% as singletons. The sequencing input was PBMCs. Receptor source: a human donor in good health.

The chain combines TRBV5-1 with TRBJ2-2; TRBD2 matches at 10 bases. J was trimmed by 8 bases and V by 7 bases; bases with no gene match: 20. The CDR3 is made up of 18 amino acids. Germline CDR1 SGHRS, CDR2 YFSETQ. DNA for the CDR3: TGCGCCAGCTCCCCACAGGGGTCCCTAGCGGGGGCCGGGGGGGAGCTGTTTTTT. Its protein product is CASSPQGSLAGAGGELFF.

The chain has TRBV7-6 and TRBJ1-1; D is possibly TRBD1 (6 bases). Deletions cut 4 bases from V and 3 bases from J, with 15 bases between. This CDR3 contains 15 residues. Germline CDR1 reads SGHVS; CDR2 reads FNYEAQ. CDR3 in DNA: TGTGCCAGCAGCTCCACAGGGAATAGGGACACTGAAGCTTTCTTT. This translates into CASSSTGNRDTEAFF.

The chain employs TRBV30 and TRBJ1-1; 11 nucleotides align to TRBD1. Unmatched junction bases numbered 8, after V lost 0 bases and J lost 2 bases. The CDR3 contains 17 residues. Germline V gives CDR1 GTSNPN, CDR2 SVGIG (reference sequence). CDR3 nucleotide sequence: TGTGCCTGGAGTGTACCAGGGACAGGGGGGTATAACACTGAAGCTTTCTTT. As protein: CAWSVPGTGGYNTEAFF.

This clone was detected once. The CDR3 here is CAISVGASGYNEQFF. In nucleotides, the CDR3 is TGTGCCATCAGTGTGGGAGCTTCGGGATACAATGAGCAGTTCTTC. V is TRBV10-3 and J is TRBJ2-1, with D tentatively TRBD2 (5 bases). Germline V gene sequence: CDR1 ENHRY, CDR2 SYGVKD. This CDR3 contains 15 residues. V lost 4 bases and J 4 bases, leaving 14 bases between the germline ends.

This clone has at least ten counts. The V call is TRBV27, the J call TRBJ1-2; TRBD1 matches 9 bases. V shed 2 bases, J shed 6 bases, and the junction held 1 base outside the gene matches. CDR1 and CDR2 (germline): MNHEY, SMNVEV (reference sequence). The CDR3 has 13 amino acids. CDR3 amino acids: CASSLRQGDGYTF. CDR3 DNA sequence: TGTGCCAGCAGTTTACGACAGGGGGATGGCTACACCTTC.

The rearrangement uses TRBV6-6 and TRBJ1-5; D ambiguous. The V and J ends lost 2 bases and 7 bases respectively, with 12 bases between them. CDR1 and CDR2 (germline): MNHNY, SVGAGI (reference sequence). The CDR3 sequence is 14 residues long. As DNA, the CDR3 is TGTGCCAGCAGTTACGACTTCTTATACCAGCCCCAGCATTTT. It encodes CASSYDFLYQPQHF.

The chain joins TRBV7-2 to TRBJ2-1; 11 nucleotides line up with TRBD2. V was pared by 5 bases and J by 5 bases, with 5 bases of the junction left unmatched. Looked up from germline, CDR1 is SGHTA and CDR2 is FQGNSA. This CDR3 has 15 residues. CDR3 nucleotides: TGTGCCAGCAGCGTCACTAGCGGGAGCAACAATGAGCAGTTCTTC. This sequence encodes CASSVTSGSNNEQFF.

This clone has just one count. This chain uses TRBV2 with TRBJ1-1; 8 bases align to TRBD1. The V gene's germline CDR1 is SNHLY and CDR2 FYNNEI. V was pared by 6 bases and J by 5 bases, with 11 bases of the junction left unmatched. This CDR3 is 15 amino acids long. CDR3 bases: TGTGCCAGCAGCTACCGGACAGGGAAAGGAACTGAAGCTTTCTTT. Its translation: CASSYRTGKGTEAFF.

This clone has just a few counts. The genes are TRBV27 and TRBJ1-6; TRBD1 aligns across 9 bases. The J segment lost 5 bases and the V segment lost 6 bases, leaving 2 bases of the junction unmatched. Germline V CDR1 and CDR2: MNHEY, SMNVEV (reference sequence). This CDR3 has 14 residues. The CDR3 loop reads CASSRQGDNSPLHF. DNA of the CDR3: TGTGCCAGCAGCCGACAGGGGGATAATTCACCCCTCCACTTT.

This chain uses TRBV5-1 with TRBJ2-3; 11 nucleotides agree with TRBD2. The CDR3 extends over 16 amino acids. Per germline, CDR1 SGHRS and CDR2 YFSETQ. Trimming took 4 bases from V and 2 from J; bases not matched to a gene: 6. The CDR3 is CASSGTSGGFTDTQYF. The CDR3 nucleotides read TGCGCCAGCAGCGGCACTAGCGGGGGTTTCACAGATACGCAGTATTTT. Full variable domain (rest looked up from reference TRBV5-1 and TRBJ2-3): KAGVTQTPRYLIKTRGQQVTLSCSPISGHRSVSWYQQTPGQGLQFLFEYFSETQRNKGNFPGRFSGRQFSNSRSEMNVSTLELGDSALYLCASSGTSGGFTDTQYFGPGTRLTVL.

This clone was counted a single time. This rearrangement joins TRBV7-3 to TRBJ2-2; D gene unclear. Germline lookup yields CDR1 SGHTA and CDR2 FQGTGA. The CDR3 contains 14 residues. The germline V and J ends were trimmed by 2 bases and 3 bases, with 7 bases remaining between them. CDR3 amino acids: CASSLGRDTGELFF. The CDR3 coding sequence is TGTGCCAGCAGCTTAGGGCGAGACACCGGGGAGCTGTTTTTT.

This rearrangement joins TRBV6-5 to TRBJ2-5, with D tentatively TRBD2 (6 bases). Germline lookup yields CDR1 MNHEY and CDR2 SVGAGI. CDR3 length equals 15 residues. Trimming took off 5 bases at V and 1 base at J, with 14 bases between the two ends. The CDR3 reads CASSLAPGSQETQYF. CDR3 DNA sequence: TGTGCCAGCAGTCTAGCGCCAGGTTCCCAAGAGACCCAGTACTTC.

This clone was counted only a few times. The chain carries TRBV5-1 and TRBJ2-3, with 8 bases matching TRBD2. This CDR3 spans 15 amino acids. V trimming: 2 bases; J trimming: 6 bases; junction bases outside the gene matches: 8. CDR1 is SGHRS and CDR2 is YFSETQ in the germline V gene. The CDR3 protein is CASSFRGGAGDTQYF. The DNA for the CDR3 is TGCGCCAGCAGCTTTCGGGGGGGGGCCGGTGATACGCAGTATTTT.